This passage covers 7 T cell receptor beta chains from one sample sequenced in a study of shared clonotypes between healthy human individuals. In the naive CD8 group, cells lacked CD45RO and were positively selected for CCR7, so terminally differentiated effector memory CD45RA+ cells were left out. TCRdb's copy holds only in-frame clones and misses some; the assay was immunoSEQ multiplex PCR. This table has around 1.9 million clones, 93% appearing once. The sample taken for sequencing was naive CD8+ T cells from PBMCs. The receptors come from a man in his late teens or twenties in good health. Some clones in this sample may be carry-over from other donors' samples.

The chain carries TRBV19 and TRBJ2-1; no clear D gene. Trimming took off 10 bases at V and 7 bases at J, with 14 bases between the two ends. This CDR3 region has 12 residues. The germline V gene has CDR1 LNHDA and CDR2 SQIVND (reference sequence). CDR3 coding DNA: TGTGCCATCCTCTCCCCTGGGAATGAGCAGTTCTTC. It translates to CAILSPGNEQFF.

V is TRBV4-1 and J is TRBJ1-3; 7 bases line up with TRBD1. There are 20 residues in the CDR3. Per germline, CDR1 MGHRA and CDR2 YSYEKL. The V segment lost 0 bases and the J segment 3 bases; nucleotides outside the gene matches: 17. The CDR3 sequence: CASSQDTQGSISIFGNTIYF. CDR3 DNA sequence: TGCGCCAGCAGCCAAGATACACAGGGGTCAATCTCGATATTTGGAAACACCATATATTTT.

The CDR3 nucleotides are TGCGCCAGCAGCCAAGACCCCCGGGACAGTGAAGCTTTCTTT. Residues: CASSQDPRDSEAFF. The chain has TRBV4-1 and TRBJ1-1, with 7 bases lining up with TRBD1. J lost 7 bases, V lost 0 bases, and 5 bases had no gene match. In germline, CDR1 is MGHRA, CDR2 YSYEKL. This CDR3 is 14 amino acids long.

The V gene is TRBV9, the J gene TRBJ2-2, with D perhaps matching TRBD1 or TRBD2 (5 bases each). Deletions cut 4 bases from V and 3 bases from J, with 13 bases between. The CDR3 loop spans 15 amino acids. Germline CDR1 is SGDLS and CDR2 is YYNGEE. The CDR3 loop is CASSPWDGYTGELFF. The DNA for the CDR3 is TGTGCCAGCAGCCCCTGGGACGGATACACCGGGGAGCTGTTTTTT.

V is TRBV30 and J is TRBJ1-3; tentative D call: TRBD1 (5 bases). The ends were cut back, 4 bases at V and 0 bases at J, with 10 bases in the middle. The CDR3 totals 14 residues. Germline CDR1 is GTSNPN and CDR2 is SVGIG (reference sequence). CDR3 sequence reads: CAWKDTDSGNTIYF. The CDR3 DNA follows: TGTGCCTGGAAGGACACGGACTCTGGAAACACCATATATTTT. Together with reference TRBV30 and TRBJ1-3, the CDR3 gives the full variable domain: SQTIHQWPATLVQPVGSPLSLECTVEGTSNPNLYWYRQAAGRGLQLLFYSVGIGQISSEVPQNLSASRPQDRQFILSSKKLLLSDSGFYLCAWKDTDSGNTIYFGEGSWLTVV.

The chain is built from TRBV6-6 and TRBJ1-2, with 9 bases fitting TRBD1. Unmatched junction bases numbered 1, after V lost 0 bases and J lost 2 bases. Germline assignment: CDR1 MNHNY and CDR2 SVGAGI (reference sequence). This CDR3 region has 15 residues. CDR3 sequence: CASSYSGQGNYGYTF. In DNA, the CDR3 is TGTGCCAGCAGTTACTCCGGACAGGGGAACTATGGCTACACCTTC.

The V call is TRBV19, the J call TRBJ2-7, with D maybe TRBD1 (6 bases). Germline V CDR1 and CDR2: LNHDA, SQIVND (reference sequence). The CDR3 sequence is 14 residues long. Trimming left V 4 bases short and J 2 bases short, with 12 bases between. Written as DNA, the CDR3 is TGTGCCAGTAGTACCCGGGACACACCCTACGAGCAGTACTTC. It encodes CASSTRDTPYEQYF.